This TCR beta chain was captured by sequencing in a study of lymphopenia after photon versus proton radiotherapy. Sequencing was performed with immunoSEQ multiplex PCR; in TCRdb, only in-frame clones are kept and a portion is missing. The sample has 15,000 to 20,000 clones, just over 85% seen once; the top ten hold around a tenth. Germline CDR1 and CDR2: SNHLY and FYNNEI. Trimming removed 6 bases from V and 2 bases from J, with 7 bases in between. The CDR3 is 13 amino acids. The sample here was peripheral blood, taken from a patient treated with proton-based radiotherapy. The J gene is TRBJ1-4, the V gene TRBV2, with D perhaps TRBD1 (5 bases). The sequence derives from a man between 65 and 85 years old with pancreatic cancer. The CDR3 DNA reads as TGTGCCAGCAGGGGGGACACTAATGAAAAACTGTTTTTT. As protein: CASRGDTNEKLFF.